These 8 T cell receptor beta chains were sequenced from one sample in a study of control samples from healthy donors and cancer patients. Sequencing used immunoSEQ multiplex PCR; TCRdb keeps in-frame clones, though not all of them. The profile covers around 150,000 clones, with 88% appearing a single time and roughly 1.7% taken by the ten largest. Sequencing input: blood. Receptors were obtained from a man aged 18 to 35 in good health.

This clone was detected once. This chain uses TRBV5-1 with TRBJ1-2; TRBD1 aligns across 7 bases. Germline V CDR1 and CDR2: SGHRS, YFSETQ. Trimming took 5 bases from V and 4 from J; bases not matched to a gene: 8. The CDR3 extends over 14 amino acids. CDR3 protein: CASSPQGHLYGYTF. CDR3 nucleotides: TGCGCCAGCAGTCCACAGGGGCACCTCTATGGCTACACCTTC.

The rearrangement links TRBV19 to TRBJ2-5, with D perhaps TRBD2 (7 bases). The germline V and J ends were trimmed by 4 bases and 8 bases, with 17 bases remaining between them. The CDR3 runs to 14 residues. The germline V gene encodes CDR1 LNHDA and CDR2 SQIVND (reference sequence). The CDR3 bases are TGTGCCAGTAGTAACGGACTAGGGGGGCATACCCAGTACTTC. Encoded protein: CASSNGLGGHTQYF.

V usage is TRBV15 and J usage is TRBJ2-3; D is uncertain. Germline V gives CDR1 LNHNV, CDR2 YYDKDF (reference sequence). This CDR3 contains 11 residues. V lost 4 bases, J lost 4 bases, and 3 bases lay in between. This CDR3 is CATSIADTQYF. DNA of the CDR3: TGTGCCACCAGCATTGCAGATACGCAGTATTTT.

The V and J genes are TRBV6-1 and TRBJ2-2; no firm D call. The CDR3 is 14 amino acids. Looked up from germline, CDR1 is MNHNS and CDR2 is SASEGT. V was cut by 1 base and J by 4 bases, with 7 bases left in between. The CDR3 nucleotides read TGTGCCAGCAGTGAAGTTCTAGTCACCGGGGAGCTGTTTTTT. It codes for CASSEVLVTGELFF.

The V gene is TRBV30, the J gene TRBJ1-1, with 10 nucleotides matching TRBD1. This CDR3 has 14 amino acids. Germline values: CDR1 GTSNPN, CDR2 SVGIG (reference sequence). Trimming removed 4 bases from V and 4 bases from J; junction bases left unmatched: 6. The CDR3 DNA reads TGTGCCTGGACTCGGGACAGGGGTGGCACTGAAGCTTTCTTT. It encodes CAWTRDRGGTEAFF. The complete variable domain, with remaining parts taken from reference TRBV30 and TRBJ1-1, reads SQTIHQWPATLVQPVGSPLSLECTVEGTSNPNLYWYRQAAGRGLQLLFYSVGIGQISSEVPQNLSASRPQDRQFILSSKKLLLSDSGFYLCAWTRDRGGTEAFFGQGTRLTVV.

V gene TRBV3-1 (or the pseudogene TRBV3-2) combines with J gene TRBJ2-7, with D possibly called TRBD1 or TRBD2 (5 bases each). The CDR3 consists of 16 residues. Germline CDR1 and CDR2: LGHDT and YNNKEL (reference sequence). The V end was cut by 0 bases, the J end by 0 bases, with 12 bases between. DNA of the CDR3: TGTGCCAGCAGCCAAGATCTCGAGGGGCCCTCCTACGAGCAGTACTTC. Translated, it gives CASSQDLEGPSYEQYF.

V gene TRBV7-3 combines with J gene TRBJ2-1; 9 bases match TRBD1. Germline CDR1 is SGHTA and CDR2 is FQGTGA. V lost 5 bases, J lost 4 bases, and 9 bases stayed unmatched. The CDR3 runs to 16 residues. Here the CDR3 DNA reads TGTGCCAGCAGCCCGACGACAGGGGGTAAATACAATGAGCAGTTCTTC. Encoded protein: CASSPTTGGKYNEQFF.

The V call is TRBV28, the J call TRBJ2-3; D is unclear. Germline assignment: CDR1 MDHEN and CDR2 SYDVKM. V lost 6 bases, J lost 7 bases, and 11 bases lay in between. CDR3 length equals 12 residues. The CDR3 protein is CASRDYLNTQYF. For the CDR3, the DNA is TGTGCCAGCAGGGATTACCTGAATACGCAGTATTTT.